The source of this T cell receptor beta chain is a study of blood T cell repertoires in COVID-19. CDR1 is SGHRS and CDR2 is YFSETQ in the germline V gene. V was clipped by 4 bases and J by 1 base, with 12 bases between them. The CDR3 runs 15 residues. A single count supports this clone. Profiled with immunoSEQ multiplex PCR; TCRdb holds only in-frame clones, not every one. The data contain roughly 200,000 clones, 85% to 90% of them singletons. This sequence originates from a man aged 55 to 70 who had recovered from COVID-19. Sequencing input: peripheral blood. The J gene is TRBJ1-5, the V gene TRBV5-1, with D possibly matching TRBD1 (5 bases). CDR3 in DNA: TGCGCCAGCAGCCCCTGGGGGGGGAGCAATCAGCCCCAGCATTTT. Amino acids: CASSPWGGSNQPQHF.